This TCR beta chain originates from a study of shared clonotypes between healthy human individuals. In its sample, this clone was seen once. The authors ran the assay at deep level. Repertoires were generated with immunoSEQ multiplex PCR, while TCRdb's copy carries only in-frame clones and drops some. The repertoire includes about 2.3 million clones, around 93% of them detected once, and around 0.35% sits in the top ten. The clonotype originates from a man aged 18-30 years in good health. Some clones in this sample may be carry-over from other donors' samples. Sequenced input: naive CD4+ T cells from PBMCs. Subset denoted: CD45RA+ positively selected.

DNA for the CDR3: TGTGCCAGCTCACGGACAGGGGGCTTTTACGAGCAGTACTTC. It is translated as CASSRTGGFYEQYF. The genes are TRBV18 and TRBJ2-7, with 11 bases fitting TRBD1. Losses at the gene ends were 4 bases for V and 4 bases for J; bases not matched to a gene: 3. Germline V CDR1 and CDR2: KGHSH, LQKENI. This CDR3 region has 14 residues.